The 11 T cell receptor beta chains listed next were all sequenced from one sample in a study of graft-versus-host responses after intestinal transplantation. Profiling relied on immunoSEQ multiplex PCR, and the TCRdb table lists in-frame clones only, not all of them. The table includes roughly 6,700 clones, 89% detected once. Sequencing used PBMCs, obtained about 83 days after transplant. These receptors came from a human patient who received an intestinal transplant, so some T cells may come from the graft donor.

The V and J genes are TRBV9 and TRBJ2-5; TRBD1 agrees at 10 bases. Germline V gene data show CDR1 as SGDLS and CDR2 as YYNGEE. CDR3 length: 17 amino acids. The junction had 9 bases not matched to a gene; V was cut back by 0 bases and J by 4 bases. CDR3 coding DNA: TGTGCCAGCAGCGTAGCTACGGGGCGGACAGGGGGAGAGACCCAGTACTTC. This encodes CASSVATGRTGGETQYF. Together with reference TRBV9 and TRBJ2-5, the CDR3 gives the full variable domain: DSGVTQTPKHLITATGQRVTLRCSPRSGDLSVYWYQQSLDQGLQFLIQYYNGEERAKGNILERFSAQQFPDLHSELNLSSLELGDSALYFCASSVATGRTGGETQYFGPGTRLLVL.

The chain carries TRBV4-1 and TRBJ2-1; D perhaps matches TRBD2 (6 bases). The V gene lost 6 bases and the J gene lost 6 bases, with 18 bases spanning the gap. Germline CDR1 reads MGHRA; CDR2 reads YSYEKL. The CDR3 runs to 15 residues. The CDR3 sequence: CASRGWWRDFNEQFF. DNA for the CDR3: TGCGCCAGCAGGGGGTGGTGGAGGGACTTCAATGAGCAGTTCTTC.

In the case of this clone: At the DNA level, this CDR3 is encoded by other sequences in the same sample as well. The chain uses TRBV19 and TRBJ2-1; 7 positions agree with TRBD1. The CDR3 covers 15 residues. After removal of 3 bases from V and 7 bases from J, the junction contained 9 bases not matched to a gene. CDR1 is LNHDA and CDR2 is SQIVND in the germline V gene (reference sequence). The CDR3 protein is CASSIQSGGSNEQFF. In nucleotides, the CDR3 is TGTGCCAGTAGTATTCAATCAGGGGGATCGAATGAGCAGTTCTTC.

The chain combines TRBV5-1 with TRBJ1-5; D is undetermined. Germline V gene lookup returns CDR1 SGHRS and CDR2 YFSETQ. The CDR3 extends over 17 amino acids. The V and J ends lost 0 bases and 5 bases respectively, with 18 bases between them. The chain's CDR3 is CASSLGEPEDGDQPQHF. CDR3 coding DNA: TGCGCCAGCAGCTTGGGGGAACCCGAGGACGGGGATCAGCCCCAGCATTTT. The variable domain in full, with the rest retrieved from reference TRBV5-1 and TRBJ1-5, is KAGVTQTPRYLIKTRGQQVTLSCSPISGHRSVSWYQQTPGQGLQFLFEYFSETQRNKGNFPGRFSGRQFSNSRSEMNVSTLELGDSALYLCASSLGEPEDGDQPQHFGDGTRLSIL.

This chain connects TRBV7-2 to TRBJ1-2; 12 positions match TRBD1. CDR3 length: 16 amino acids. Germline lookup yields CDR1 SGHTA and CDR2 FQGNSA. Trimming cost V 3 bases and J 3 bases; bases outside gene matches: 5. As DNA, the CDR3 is TGTGCCAGCAGCTTTACCGGGACAGGGGGCGACTATGGCTACACCTTC. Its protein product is CASSFTGTGGDYGYTF.

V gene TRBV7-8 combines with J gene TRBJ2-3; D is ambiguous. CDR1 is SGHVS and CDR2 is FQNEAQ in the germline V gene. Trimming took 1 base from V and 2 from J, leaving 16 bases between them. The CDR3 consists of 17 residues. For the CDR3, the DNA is TGTGCCAGCAGCTTAGTTTTTGGCTTCAGCCTCACAGATACGCAGTATTTT. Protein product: CASSLVFGFSLTDTQYF.

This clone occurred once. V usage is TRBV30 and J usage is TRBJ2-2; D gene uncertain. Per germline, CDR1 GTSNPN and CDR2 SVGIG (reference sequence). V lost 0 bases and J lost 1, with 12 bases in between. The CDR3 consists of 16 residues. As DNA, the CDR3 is TGTGCCTGGAGTGTACTGGAGTTGGTGAACACCGGGGAGCTGTTTTTT. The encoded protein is CAWSVLELVNTGELFF.

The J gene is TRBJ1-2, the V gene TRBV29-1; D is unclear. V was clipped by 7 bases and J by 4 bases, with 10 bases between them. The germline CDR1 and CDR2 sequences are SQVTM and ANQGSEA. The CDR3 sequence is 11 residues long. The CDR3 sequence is CSADWGYGYTF. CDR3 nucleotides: TGCAGCGCCGACTGGGGCTATGGCTACACCTTC.

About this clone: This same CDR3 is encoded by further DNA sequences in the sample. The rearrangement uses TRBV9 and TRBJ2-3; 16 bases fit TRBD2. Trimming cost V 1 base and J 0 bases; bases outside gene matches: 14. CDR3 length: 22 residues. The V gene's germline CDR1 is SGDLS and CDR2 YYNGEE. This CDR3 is CASSVFGIPGTSGGVSTDTQYF. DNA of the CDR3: TGTGCCAGCAGCGTATTTGGAATACCGGGGACTAGCGGGGGGGTAAGCACAGATACGCAGTATTTT.

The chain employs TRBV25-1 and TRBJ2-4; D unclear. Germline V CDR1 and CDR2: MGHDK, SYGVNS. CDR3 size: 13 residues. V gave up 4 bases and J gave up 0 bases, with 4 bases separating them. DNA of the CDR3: TGTGCCAGCAGTGGGACAGCCAAAAACATTCAGTACTTC. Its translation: CASSGTAKNIQYF.

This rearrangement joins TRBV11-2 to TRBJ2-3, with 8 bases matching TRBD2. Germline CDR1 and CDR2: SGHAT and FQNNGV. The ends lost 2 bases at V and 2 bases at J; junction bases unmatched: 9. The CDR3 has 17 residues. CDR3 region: CASSLLPGGGPTDTQYF. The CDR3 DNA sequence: TGTGCCAGCAGCTTATTACCGGGGGGGGGACCCACAGATACGCAGTATTTT.